The sequence of this T cell receptor (beta chain) was determined in a study of blood T cells in healthy people across ages. Study-wide results and limits: Roughly linear declines in TCR beta diversity per million T cells occurred with age.

This CDR3 is built from 15 residues. Germline V CDR1 and CDR2: DFQATT, SNEGSKA (reference sequence). After removal of 5 bases from V and 8 bases from J, the junction contained 12 bases not matched to a gene. Worth noting for this clonotype: Its antigen remains unidentified.

A sample-barcoded 5' primer and a J-beta primer mix were used in a second PCR of roughly 7 to 11 cycles. Each CDR3 protein gets one entry after TCRdb re-called the 5' RACE reads with MiXCR. The sample gives under 1,100,000 distinct CDR3 sequences, 25% of which show up once; approximately 0.71% is in the top ten. The donors, all healthy, were Caucasians living in Russia, aged about 6 to 100. These data also featured in a second study, about T cells of mothers and their children. As that study records: Related and unrelated pairs show similar thymic shaping of TCR recombination output.

V is TRBV20-1 and J is TRBJ2-1; 10 bases align to TRBD2. The TCR comes from a girl aged 2 to 9 in good health. Sequencing used blood. The CDR3 loop reads CSAGHVAGGIDEQFF. In nucleotides, the CDR3 is TGCAGTGCTGGACACGTAGCGGGAGGAATCGATGAGCAGTTCTTC.